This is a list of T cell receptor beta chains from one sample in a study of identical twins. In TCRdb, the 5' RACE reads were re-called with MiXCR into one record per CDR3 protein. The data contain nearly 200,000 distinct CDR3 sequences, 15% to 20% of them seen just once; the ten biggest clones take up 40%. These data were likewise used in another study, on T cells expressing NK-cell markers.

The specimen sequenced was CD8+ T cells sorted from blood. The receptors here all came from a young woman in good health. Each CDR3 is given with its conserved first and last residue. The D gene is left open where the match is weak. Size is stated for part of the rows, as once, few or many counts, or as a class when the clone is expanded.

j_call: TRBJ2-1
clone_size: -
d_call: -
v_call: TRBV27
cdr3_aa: CASSLPGGPYNEQFF
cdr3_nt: TGTGCCAGCAGTTTGCCCGGGGGGCCCTACAATGAGCAGTTCTTC

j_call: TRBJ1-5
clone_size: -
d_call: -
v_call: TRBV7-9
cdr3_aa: CASSPPEGDQPQHF
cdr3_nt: TGTGCCAGCAGCCCCCCTGAGGGAGATCAGCCCCAGCATTTT

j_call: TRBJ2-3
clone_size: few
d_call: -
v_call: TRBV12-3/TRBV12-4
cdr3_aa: CASTSAGPYTDTQYF
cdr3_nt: TGTGCCAGCACCTCCGCGGGGCCATACACAGATACGCAGTATTTT

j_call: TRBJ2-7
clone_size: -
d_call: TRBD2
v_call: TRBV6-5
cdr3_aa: CASSYALADEQYF
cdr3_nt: TGTGCCAGCAGTTACGCACTAGCGGACGAGCAGTACTTC

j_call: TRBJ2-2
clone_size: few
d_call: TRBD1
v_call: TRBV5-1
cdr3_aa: CASSWDYRGGNTGELFF
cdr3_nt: TGCGCCAGCAGCTGGGATTACAGGGGCGGGAACACCGGGGAGCTGTTTTTT

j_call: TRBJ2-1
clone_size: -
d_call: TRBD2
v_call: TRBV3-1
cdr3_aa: CASSQGTSGGMLPFF
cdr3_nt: TGTGCCAGCAGCCAAGGGACTAGCGGGGGGATGCTGCCGTTCTTC

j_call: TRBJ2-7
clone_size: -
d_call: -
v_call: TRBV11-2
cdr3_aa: CASMEAAMSF
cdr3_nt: TGTGCCAGCATGGAGGCCGCGATGTCTTTC

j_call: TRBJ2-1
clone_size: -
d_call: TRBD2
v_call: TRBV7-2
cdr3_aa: CASSSRVSVRGDNEQFF
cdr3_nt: TGTGCCAGCAGCTCCCGCGTTAGCGTTCGGGGGGACAATGAGCAGTTCTTC

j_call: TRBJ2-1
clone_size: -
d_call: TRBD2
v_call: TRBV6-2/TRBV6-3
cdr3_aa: CASKGLVGPAGNEQFF
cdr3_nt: TGTGCCAGCAAAGGACTAGTTGGCCCCGCGGGGAATGAGCAGTTCTTC

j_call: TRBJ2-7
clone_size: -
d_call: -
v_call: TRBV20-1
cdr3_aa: CSARDLRGYEQYF
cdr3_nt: TGCAGTGCTAGAGATCTCAGGGGCTACGAGCAGTACTTC

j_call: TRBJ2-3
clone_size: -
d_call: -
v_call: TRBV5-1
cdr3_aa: CASSPSNTDTQYF
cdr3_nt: TGCGCCAGCAGCCCGAGTAACACAGATACGCAGTATTTT

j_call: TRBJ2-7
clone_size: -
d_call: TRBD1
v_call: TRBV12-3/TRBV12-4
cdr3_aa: CASSLDRVDEQYF
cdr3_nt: TGTGCCAGCAGTCTCGACAGGGTTGACGAGCAGTACTTC

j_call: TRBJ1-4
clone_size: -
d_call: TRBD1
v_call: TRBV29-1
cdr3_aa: CSVLTGGLFEKLFF
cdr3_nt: TGCAGCGTTTTGACAGGGGGCCTATTTGAAAAACTGTTTTTT

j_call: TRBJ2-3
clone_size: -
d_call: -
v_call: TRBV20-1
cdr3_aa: CSASPGALSDTQYF
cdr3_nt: TGCAGTGCTAGCCCAGGGGCGTTATCGGATACGCAGTATTTT

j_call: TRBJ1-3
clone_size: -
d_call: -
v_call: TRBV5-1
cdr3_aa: CASSLGDSSGNTIYF
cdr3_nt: TGCGCCAGCAGCTTGGGGGATAGCTCTGGAAACACCATATATTTT

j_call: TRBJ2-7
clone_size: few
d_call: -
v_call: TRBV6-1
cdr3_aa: CASSEDRPEQYF
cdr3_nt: TGTGCCAGCAGTGAAGACAGACCCGAGCAGTACTTC

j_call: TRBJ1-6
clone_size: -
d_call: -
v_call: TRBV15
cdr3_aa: CATSTMTEPNSPLHF
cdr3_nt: TGTGCCACCAGCACCATGACCGAACCGAATTCACCCCTCCACTTT

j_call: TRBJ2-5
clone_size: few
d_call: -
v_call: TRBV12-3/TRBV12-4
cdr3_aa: CASSPGGGWQTQYF
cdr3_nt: TGTGCCAGCAGCCCCGGAGGTGGATGGCAGACCCAGTACTTC

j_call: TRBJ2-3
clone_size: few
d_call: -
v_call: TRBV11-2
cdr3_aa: CASSVGRGGDTQYF
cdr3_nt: TGTGCCAGCAGCGTAGGCCGGGGAGGAGATACGCAGTATTTT

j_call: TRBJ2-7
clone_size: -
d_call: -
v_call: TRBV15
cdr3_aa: CATSPGREQYF
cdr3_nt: TGTGCCACCAGCCCGGGAAGGGAGCAGTACTTC

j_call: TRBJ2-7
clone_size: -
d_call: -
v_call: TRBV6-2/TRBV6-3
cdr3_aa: CASSATRGASYEQYF
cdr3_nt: TGTGCCAGCAGTGCTACTAGGGGTGCCTCCTACGAGCAGTACTTC

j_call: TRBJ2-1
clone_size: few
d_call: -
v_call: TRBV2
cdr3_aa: CASSPTMGVDEQFF
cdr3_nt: TGTGCCAGCTCCCCCACAATGGGGGTGGATGAGCAGTTCTTC

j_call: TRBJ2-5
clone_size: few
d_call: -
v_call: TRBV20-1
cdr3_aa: CSAWRGETQYF
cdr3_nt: TGCAGTGCGTGGAGGGGAGAGACCCAGTACTTC

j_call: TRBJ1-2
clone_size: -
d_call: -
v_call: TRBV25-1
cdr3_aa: CASRTDYGYTF
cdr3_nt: TGTGCCAGCAGGACAGACTATGGCTACACCTTC

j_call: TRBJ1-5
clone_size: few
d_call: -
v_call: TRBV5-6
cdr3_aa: CASSLGVQGDRQPQHF
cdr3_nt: TGTGCCAGCAGCTTGGGGGTACAGGGCGACCGTCAGCCCCAGCATTTT

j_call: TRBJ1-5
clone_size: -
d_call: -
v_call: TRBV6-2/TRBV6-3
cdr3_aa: CASSVGPSNQPQHF
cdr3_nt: TGTGCCAGCAGTGTGGGACCCTCAAATCAGCCCCAGCATTTT

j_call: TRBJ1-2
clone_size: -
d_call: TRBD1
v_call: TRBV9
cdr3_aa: CASSLGQGANYGYTF
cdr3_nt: TGTGCCAGCAGCCTCGGACAGGGAGCTAACTATGGCTACACCTTC

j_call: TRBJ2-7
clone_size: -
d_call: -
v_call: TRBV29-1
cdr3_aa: CSVEGSPSEPYEQYF
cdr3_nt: TGCAGCGTTGAAGGGTCCCCCAGTGAACCCTACGAGCAGTACTTC

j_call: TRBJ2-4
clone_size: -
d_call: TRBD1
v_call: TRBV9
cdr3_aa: CAFRTGNVITILAKNIQYF
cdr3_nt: TGTGCCTTCCGGACAGGGAACGTTATAACTATTTTAGCCAAAAACATTCAGTACTTC

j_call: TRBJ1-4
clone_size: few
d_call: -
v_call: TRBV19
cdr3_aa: CASGEEWTFPATNEKLFF
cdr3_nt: TGTGCCAGCGGGGAAGAGTGGACATTCCCAGCAACTAATGAAAAACTGTTTTTT

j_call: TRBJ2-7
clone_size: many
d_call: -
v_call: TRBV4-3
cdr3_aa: CASSLAGTPYEQYF
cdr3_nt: TGCGCCAGCAGCCTTGCCGGGACCCCCTACGAGCAGTACTTC

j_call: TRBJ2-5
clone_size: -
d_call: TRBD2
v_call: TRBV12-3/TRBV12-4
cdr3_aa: CASKLAGLETQYF
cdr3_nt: TGTGCCAGTAAACTAGCGGGGCTCGAGACCCAGTACTTC

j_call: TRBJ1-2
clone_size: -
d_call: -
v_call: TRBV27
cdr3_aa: CASSTSPLYGYTF
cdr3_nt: TGTGCCAGCAGTACTTCCCCCCTCTATGGCTACACCTTC

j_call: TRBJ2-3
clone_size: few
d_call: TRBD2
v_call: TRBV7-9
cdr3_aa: CASSPPVRGGQDTQYF
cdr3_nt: TGTGCCAGCAGCCCCCCTGTTCGGGGGGGCCAAGATACGCAGTATTTT

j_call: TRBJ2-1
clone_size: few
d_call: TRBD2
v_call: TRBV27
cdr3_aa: CASSFGTSGQNEQFF
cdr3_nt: TGTGCCAGCAGTTTTGGGACTAGCGGACAAAATGAGCAGTTCTTC

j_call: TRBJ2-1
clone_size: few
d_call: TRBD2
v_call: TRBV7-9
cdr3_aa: CASSGAGGLSYNEQFF
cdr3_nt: TGTGCCAGCAGCGGGGCGGGAGGCCTTTCCTACAATGAGCAGTTCTTC

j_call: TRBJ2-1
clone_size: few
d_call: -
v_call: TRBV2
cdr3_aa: CATLIKNEQFF
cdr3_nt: TGTGCCACCCTCATAAAGAATGAGCAGTTCTTC

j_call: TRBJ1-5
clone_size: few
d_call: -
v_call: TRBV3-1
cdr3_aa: CASSLGLNQPQHF
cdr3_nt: TGTGCCAGCAGCCTCGGTCTCAATCAGCCCCAGCATTTT

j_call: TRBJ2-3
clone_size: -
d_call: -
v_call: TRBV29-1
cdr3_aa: CSVEDPDFAQYF
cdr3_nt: TGCAGCGTTGAAGATCCCGACTTTGCGCAGTATTTT

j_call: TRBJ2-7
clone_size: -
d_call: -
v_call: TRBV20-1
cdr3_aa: CSAPTVESYEQYF
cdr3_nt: TGCAGTGCCCCGACAGTGGAATCCTACGAGCAGTACTTC

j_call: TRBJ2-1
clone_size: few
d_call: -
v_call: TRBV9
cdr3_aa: CASSVGQEQFF
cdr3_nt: TGTGCCAGCAGCGTAGGTCAGGAGCAGTTCTTC

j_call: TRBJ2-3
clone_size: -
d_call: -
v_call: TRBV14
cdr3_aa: CASSQLNNPGGTQYF
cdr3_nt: TGTGCCAGCAGCCAACTAAACAACCCCGGGGGAACGCAGTATTTT

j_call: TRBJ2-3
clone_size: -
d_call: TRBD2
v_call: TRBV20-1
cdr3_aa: CSAPPSGSPDTQYF
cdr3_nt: TGCAGTGCACCGCCTAGCGGGAGTCCCGATACGCAGTATTTT

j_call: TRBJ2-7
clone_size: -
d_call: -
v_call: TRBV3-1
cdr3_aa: CASSQGAGRGPKTYEQYF
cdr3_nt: TGTGCCAGCAGCCAAGGAGCAGGGCGGGGACCTAAGACCTACGAGCAGTACTTC

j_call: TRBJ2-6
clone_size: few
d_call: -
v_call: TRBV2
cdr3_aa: CAQDSRANVLTF
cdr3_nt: TGTGCCCAGGACTCGCGGGCCAACGTCCTGACTTTC

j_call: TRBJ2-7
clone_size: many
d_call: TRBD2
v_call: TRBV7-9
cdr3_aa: CASSTSAYEQYF
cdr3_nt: TGTGCCAGCAGCACTAGCGCCTACGAGCAGTACTTC

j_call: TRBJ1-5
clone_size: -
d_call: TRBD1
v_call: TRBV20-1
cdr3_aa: CSAPTGVYSNQPQHF
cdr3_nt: TGCAGTGCTCCGACAGGGGTGTATAGCAATCAGCCCCAGCATTTT

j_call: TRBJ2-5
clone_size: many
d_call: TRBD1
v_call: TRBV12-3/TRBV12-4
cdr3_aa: CASSFTRQGDEETQYF
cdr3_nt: TGTGCCAGCAGTTTTACCCGACAGGGAGATGAAGAGACCCAGTACTTC

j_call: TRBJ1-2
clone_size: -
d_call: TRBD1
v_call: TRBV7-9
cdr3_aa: CASSTAPTGRGYGYTF
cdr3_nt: TGTGCCAGCAGCACCGCCCCGACAGGGCGAGGCTATGGCTACACCTTC

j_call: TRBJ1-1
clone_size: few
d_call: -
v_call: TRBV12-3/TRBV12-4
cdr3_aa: CASGYTEAFF
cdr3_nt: TGTGCCAGCGGTTACACTGAAGCTTTCTTT

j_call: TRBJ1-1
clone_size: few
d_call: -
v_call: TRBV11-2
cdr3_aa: CASSWVNTEAFF
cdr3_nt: TGTGCCAGCAGCTGGGTGAACACTGAAGCTTTCTTT

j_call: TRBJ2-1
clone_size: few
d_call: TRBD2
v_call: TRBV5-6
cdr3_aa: CASSRTSGRPYNEQFF
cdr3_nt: TGTGCCAGCAGTCGGACTAGCGGGAGGCCATACAATGAGCAGTTCTTC

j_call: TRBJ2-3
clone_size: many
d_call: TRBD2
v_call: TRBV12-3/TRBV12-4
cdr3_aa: CASSQYSGGTTDTQYF
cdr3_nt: TGTGCCAGCAGCCAGTACAGCGGGGGAACCACAGATACGCAGTATTTT